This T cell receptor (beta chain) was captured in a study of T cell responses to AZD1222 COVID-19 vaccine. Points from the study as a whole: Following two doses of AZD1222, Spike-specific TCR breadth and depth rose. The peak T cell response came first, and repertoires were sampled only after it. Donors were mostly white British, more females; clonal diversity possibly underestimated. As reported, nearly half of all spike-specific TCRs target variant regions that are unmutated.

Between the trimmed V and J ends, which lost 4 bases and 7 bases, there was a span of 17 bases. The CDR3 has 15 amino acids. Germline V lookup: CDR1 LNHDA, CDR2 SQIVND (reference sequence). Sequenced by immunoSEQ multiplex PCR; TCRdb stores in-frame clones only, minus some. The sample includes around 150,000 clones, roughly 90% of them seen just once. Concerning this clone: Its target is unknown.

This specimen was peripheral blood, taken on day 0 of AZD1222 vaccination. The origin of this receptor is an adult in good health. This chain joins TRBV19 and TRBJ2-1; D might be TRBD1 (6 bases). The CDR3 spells CASSTQGTKSNEQFF. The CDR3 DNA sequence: TGTGCCAGTAGTACTCAGGGGACAAAAAGTAATGAGCAGTTCTTC.